The clone carrying this TCR beta chain was seen at least ten times. Sample time point: after trial treatment. Treatment given: LDRT plus nivolumab, ipilimumab, low-dose cyclophosphamide and aspirin (RACIN trial). The donors, trial participants, received nivolumab, ipilimumab, aspirin, low-dose cyclophosphamide and low-dose radiotherapy. Eligibility was restricted to patients presenting with advanced solid tumors that lacked tumor-infiltrating lymphocytes. TRAV- and TRBV-specific primers were used for first-strand cDNA, which covered alpha and beta chains. The authors ran around 18 PCR cycles to amplify TCRs with a constant-region primer and V-primer adapter. TCRdb redid the calling of the reads with MiXCR, one entry per CDR3 protein. The top ten hold approximately 6.4% of the sample, which has about 58,000 distinct CDR3 sequences, around a quarter seen once. This sample was included in a study of low-dose radiotherapy and immunotherapy resistance in tumors. Looking at the study overall: Those assigned to Cohort 2 were treated with 1 Gy per fraction every two weeks (13 Gy in total over 26 weeks).

The ends lost 3 bases at V and 4 bases at J; junction bases unmatched: 12. The CDR3 runs 17 residues. Per the germline V gene, CDR1 is LNHDA and CDR2 is SQIVND (reference sequence). The TCR sequence derives from a male donor with prostate cancer. The material sequenced was PBMCs, taken after low-dose radiotherapy plus immunotherapy. V is TRBV19 and J is TRBJ2-4; TRBD1 aligns across 7 bases. CDR3 nucleotides: TGTGCCAGTAGTATTCAAGGGACAGCGAGGGTGAAAAACATTCAGTACTTC. Amino acids: CASSIQGTARVKNIQYF.